This T cell receptor (beta chain) was observed in a study of blood T cells in healthy people across ages. Next came a second PCR, run for about 7 to 12 cycles, which used a sample-barcoded 5' primer along with a J-beta primer mix. TCRdb independently ran MiXCR on the 5' RACE reads; one entry per CDR3 protein. The repertoire has 700,000 or so distinct CDR3 sequences, 35% to 50% of them found once; the top ten carry around 30%. As concerns this clonotype: The antigen is not known.

Study outcomes and limitations: Roughly linear declines in TCR beta diversity per million T cells occurred with age. Possibly confounding the expanded clonotype changes was the fact that donor CMV status was unknown.

Germline lookup yields CDR1 ENHRY and CDR2 SYGVKD. CDR3 length equals 15 residues. Trimming took off 0 bases at V and 3 bases at J, with 12 bases between the two ends. The receptor was isolated from a man at least 80 years old in good health. The source material was blood. The rearrangement joins TRBV10-3 to TRBJ2-7; D is tentatively TRBD1 or TRBD2 (5 bases each). The CDR3 here is CAISESVMGDYEQYF. The DNA of the CDR3 is TGTGCCATCAGTGAGTCTGTTATGGGGGACTACGAGCAGTACTTC.